This TCR beta chain comes out of a study of T-cell reconstitution after alpha-beta-depleted transplantation in children. Whole-study findings and limits: The high TCRbeta diversity at day 60 in some patients came from surviving recipient T cells and thymic progenitors. T-cell counts and diversity at one year following transplant were attributed mainly to newly produced T cells. Where alpha-beta T cells came from about two months after transplant was reportedly several hundred expanded graft clones.

The V gene end was trimmed by 7 bases and the J gene end by 4 bases; junction bases not matched to a gene: 7. The germline gives CDR1 SGHTA, CDR2 FQGNSA. The CDR3 is made up of 13 amino acids. Preparation of the TCRbeta library involved a method that used unique molecular identifiers. TCRdb independently ran MiXCR on the PCR reads; one entry per CDR3 protein. This sample yields hundreds of thousands of distinct CDR3 sequences, of which approximately 15% are seen a single time; just under 5% belongs to the top ten. On this clonotype itself: Its antigen is still unknown.

The sequences come from PBMCs, mostly from graft donor cells, collected 360 days after TCRalphabeta/CD19-depleted stem cell transplant. The TCR originated in a male patient under 18 who had a stem cell transplant for acute lymphoblastic leukemia, so the T cells may come from the graft donor. This chain links TRBV7-2 with TRBJ2-7; 7 nucleotides align to TRBD2. The CDR3: CASTDRGGYEQYF. CDR3 sequence (DNA): TGTGCCAGCACCGACCGGGGAGGGTACGAGCAGTACTTC.